This T cell receptor beta chain was obtained from a study of Graves' ophthalmopathy and Graves' hyperthyroidism. Study outcomes and limitations: Distinction of ophthalmopathy from stable hyperthyroidism by a 13-signature model reached approximately 89% sensitivity and 81.08% specificity. Also, most clonotypes expanded in the thyroid above 0.001 frequency appeared in blood.

This clonotype was found a few times. Its specificity is not known. The CDR3 runs to 15 residues. CDR1 MGHDK and CDR2 SYGVNS come from the germline V gene. Losses at the gene ends were 3 bases for V and 2 bases for J; bases not matched to a gene: 4. Amplification from RNA transcripts yielded the TCR beta CDR3 regions. The first round was an RT-PCR with HTBI primers, and the second round was a multiplex PCR. TCRdb reanalysed the multiplex PCR reads using MiXCR and keeps one entry per CDR3 protein. The sample shows over a million distinct CDR3 sequences, roughly 35% of them seen only once. The sample was peripheral blood or thyroid tissue (not recorded which). J is TRBJ2-5 and V is TRBV25-1; 9 positions agree with TRBD2. This TCR came from an adult man with Graves' hyperthyroidism. DNA for the CDR3: TGTGCCAGCAGTGACCCTGCGGGGGGGCAAGAGACCCAGTACTTC. This gives the protein CASSDPAGGQETQYF.